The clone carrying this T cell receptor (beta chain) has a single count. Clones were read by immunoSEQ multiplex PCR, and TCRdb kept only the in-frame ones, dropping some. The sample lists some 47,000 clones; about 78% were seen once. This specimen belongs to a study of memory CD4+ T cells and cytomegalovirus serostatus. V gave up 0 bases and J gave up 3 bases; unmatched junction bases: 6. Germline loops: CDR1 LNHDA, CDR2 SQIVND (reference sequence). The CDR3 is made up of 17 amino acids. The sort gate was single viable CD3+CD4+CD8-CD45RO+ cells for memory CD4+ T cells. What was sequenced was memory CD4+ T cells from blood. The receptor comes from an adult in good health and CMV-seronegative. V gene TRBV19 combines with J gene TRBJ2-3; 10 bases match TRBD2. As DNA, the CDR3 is TGTGCCAGTAGTATAGATGCGGCTAGCGGGGGAACAGATACGCAGTATTTT. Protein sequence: CASSIDAASGGTDTQYF.